This T cell receptor (beta chain) was documented in a study of cytomegalovirus exposure and HLA in healthy donors. General study results and limits: Confirmation in vitro established that a few CMV-associated chains were specific for CMV antigens.

Only in-frame clones appear in the TCRdb table, and some are missing; sequencing was by immunoSEQ multiplex PCR. The sample has some 83,000 clones, 94% seen once. About this clone: Its antigen remains unidentified.

CDR1 and CDR2 from the germline V gene are SGHTA and FQGNSA. The CDR3 runs 18 residues. The V and J ends lost 5 bases and 0 bases respectively, with 19 bases between them. This receptor was taken from a woman aged 18-29 years in good health and CMV-seropositive. The chain uses TRBV7-2 and TRBJ2-2; TRBD2 is a possible D gene (6 bases). Sequenced: PBMCs. CDR3 sequence: CASSPSGSRGSNTGELFF. The CDR3 DNA follows: TGTGCCAGCAGCCCAAGCGGTTCGCGGGGATCGAACACCGGGGAGCTGTTTTTT.